What follows describes a single T cell receptor (beta chain). The data are from a study of beta chain features in type 1 diabetes. Germline CDR1 SGHVS, CDR2 FQNEAQ. The length of the CDR3 is 13 residues. Between the trimmed V and J ends, which lost 5 bases and 8 bases, there was a span of 12 bases. The sequenced template was cDNA made from the entire isolated RNA. Profiling relied on immunoSEQ multiplex PCR, and the TCRdb table lists in-frame clones only, not all of them. Of 120,000 to 150,000 clones listed, more than 9% were seen once; the top ten hold less than 1.5%. This TCR was sampled from a young man in good health. V and J are TRBV7-8 and TRBJ1-4; tentatively, D is TRBD1 (6 bases). The sequencing input was naive CD4+ T cells from blood. This chain's CDR3 is CASSPGVWEKLFF. The CDR3 DNA sequence: TGTGCCAGCAGCCCAGGGGTCTGGGAAAAACTGTTTTTT.